The source of this T cell receptor beta chain is a study of beta chain features in type 1 diabetes. V dropped 1 base and J dropped 4 bases, with 11 bases sitting between them. Germline V gives CDR1 SGHVS, CDR2 FNYEAQ. The CDR3 has 14 residues. One heparinised draw, averaging roughly 0.12 L, was taken per donor. Investigators reverse transcribed all isolated RNA, so they sequenced expressed TCRB transcripts. Clones were sequenced by immunoSEQ multiplex PCR, and TCRdb holds only the in-frame ones, with some missing. The data show hundreds of thousands of clones, approximately 31% seen once. The TCR originated in a man aged 18 to 35 in good health. The chain couples TRBV7-6 to TRBJ2-7, with D perhaps TRBD1 or TRBD2 (5 bases each). What was sequenced was naive CD4+ T cells from blood. Written as DNA, the CDR3 is TGTGCCAGCAGCTTAGGGCCAGGGAGTTACGAGCAGTACTTC. Its protein is CASSLGPGSYEQYF. Full variable domain (outside the CDR3, taken from reference TRBV7-6 and TRBJ2-7): GAGVSQSPRYKVTKRGQDVALRCDPISGHVSLYWYRQALGQGPEFLTYFNYEAQQDKSGLPNDRFSAERPEGSISTLTIQRTEQRDSAMYRCASSLGPGSYEQYFGPGTRLTVT.